A selection of T cell receptor beta chains follows, all from one sample in a study of vaccination and CD4 T cells after COVID-19. MiXCR, applied by TCRdb to the PCR reads, yields one record per CDR3 protein. Of about 27,000 distinct CDR3 sequences in the sample, 62% were seen once. Antigen specificity for these receptors is unknown. The sequencing here drew on CD4+ T cells from blood, cultured in vitro, taken after SARS-CoV-2 vaccination. The receptors derive from a human donor who received a COVID-19 vaccine. Each CDR3 is given with its conserved first and last residue. A D gene is named only where the DNA matches it firmly. Size values are once, few and many counts, or a class for expanded clones, and some rows have none.

v_call,clone_size,d_call,j_call,cdr3_aa,cdr3_nt
TRBV5-1,-,-,TRBJ2-1,CASSDSLGGSEQFF,TGCGCCAGCAGCGACAGTTTGGGTGGTAGTGAGCAGTTCTTC
TRBV24-1,-,-,TRBJ1-3,CATSAGSGNTIYF,TGTGCCACCAGTGCAGGGTCTGGAAACACCATATATTTT
TRBV7-9,few,-,TRBJ1-3,CASRPDRPYSGNTIYF,TGTGCCAGCAGACCCGACAGGCCATACTCTGGAAACACCATATATTTT
TRBV12-3/TRBV12-4,-,-,TRBJ1-3,CASSFRRGGNTIYF,TGTGCCAGCAGTTTTCGCAGGGGTGGAAACACCATATATTTT
TRBV12-3/TRBV12-4,-,-,TRBJ2-5,CASGYREQETQYF,TGTGCCAGCGGATACAGGGAACAAGAGACCCAGTACTTC
TRBV6-1,-,-,TRBJ2-7,CASRELTESYEQYF,TGTGCCAGCAGGGAATTGACGGAATCCTACGAGCAGTACTTC
TRBV5-4,-,-,TRBJ1-1,CASSSQWGRTNTEAFF,TGTGCCAGCAGCTCCCAATGGGGCAGAACGAACACTGAAGCTTTCTTT
TRBV5-4,-,TRBD1,TRBJ1-1,CASWDRDTEAFF,TGTGCCAGCTGGGACAGGGACACTGAAGCTTTCTTT
TRBV23-1,-,-,TRBJ2-5,CASSPGNCRRERRGETQYF,TGCGCCAGCAGTCCTGGCAATTGTAGAAGGGAGAGGAGAGGAGAGACCCAGTACTTC
TRBV2,-,-,TRBJ1-1,CASTRFGANTEAFF,TGTGCCAGCACACGATTCGGTGCGAACACTGAAGCTTTCTTT
TRBV19,-,TRBD2,TRBJ2-3,CASNLGGLAMDTQYF,TGTGCCAGTAACCTGGGGGGACTAGCGATGGATACGCAGTATTTT
TRBV6-1,-,-,TRBJ1-2,CASSPKAQGKLSYTF,TGTGCCAGCAGCCCGAAGGCCCAGGGGAAGTTGAGCTACACCTTC
TRBV7-8,-,-,TRBJ1-6,CASSLGRDWSNSPLHF,TGTGCCAGCAGCTTAGGACGAGATTGGAGTAATTCACCCCTCCACTTT
TRBV2,-,TRBD1,TRBJ2-5,CASSRDSQETQYF,TGTGCCAGCAGTAGGGACAGTCAAGAGACCCAGTACTTC
TRBV19,-,TRBD1,TRBJ2-1,CASSIDFTGGNEQFF,TGTGCCAGTAGTATAGATTTTACAGGGGGAAATGAGCAGTTCTTC
TRBV10-2,-,-,TRBJ1-4,CASSGGVGKLFF,TGCGCCAGCAGTGGGGGAGTGGGAAAACTGTTTTTT
TRBV24-1,-,-,TRBJ1-5,CATSSPGPNQPQHF,TGTGCCACCAGTTCGCCAGGGCCAAATCAGCCCCAGCATTTT
TRBV2,few,TRBD1,TRBJ1-2,CASRPDRANYGYTF,TGTGCCAGCAGACCTGACAGGGCTAACTATGGCTACACCTTC
TRBV2,-,-,TRBJ2-5,CASSRLRGTKETQYF,TGTGCCAGCAGCCGACTCAGGGGGACTAAAGAGACCCAGTACTTC